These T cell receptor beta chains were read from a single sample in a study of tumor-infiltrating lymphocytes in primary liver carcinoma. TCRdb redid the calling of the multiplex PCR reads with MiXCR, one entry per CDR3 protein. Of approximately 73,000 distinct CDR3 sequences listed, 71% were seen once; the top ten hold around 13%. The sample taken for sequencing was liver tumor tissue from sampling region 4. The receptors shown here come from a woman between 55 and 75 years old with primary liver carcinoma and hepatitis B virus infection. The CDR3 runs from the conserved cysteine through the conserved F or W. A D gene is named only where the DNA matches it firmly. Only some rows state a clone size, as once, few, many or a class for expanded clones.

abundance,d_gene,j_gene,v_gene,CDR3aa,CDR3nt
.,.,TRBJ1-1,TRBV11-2,CASSSIVVHYTVAFF,TGTGCCAGCAGCTCAATTGTGGTCCATTACACTGTGGCTTTCTTT
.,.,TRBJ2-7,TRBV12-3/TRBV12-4,CASRFSSCEQYF,TGTGCCAGCAGGTTTAGCTCCTGCGAACAGTATTTC
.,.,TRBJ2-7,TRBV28,CVNRNTPPRGEQYF,TGTGTCAACCGCAATACCCCACCCAGGGGAGAGCAGTATTTC
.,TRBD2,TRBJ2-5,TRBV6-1,CSSSTHAGGYETRYF,TGTTCCAGCAGTACCCATGCGGGAGGTTACGAGACCCGGTACTTC
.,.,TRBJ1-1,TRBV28,CASSHLTLGQFEVFF,TGTGCCAGCAGTCACCTAACTCTCGGACAGTTTGAAGTATTCTTT
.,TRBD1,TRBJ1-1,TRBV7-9,CASSPGTVEAFF,TGTGCCAGCAGCCCCGGGACAGTGGAAGCGTTCTTT
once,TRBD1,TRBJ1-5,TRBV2,CASRLQGIMNQPQHF,TGTGCCAGCAGACTACAGGGGATAATGAATCAGCCCCAGCATTTT
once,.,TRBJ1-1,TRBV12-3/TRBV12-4,CASSPSAEGNTEAFF,TGTGCCAGCAGTCCCTCGGCGGAGGGGAACACTGAAGCTTTCTTT
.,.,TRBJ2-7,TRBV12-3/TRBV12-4,CASSPASYEQWF,TGTGCCAGCAGCCCGGCTAGCTACGAGCAGTGGTTC
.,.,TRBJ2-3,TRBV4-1,CASSQESPRGSTDTQYF,TGCGCCAGCAGTCAAGAATCACCGAGAGGGAGCACAGATACGCAGTATTTT
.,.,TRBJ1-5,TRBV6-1,CVSSETGAQPQHF,TGTGTCAGCAGTGAAACGGGCGCTCAGCCCCAGCACTTT
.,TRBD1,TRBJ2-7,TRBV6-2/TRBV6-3,CGSTTLQGSAYEQHF,TGTGGTAGCACCACATTACAGGGGAGCGCCTACGAGCAGCACTTC
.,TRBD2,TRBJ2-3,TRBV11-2,CAGNWLAGYTATQYF,TGTGCCGGCAACTGGCTAGCGGGATACACAGCTACGCAGTATTTT
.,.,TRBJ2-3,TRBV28,CASSLYRGTDTQYF,TGTGCCAGCAGTTTATATCGGGGCACAGATACACAGTATTTT
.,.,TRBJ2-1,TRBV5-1,CVSSLDPNRTYNEQFF,TGCGTCAGCAGCTTGGATCCTAACAGGACTTACAATGAACAGTTCTTC
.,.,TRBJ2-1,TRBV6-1,CASSEPGAMSSSEQFF,TGTGCCAGCAGTGAACCTGGGGCTATGTCTTCGAGTGAGCAGTTCTTC
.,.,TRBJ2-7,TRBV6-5,CASCYLPARSCEQYF,TGTGCCAGCTGTTACTTGCCAGCCCGCTCCTGCGAGCAGTACTTC
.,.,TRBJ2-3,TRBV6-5,CASRHLRDTRTDTQYF,TGTGCCAGCAGGCACCTCCGGGACACCCGCACAGATACGCAGTATTTT
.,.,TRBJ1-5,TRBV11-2,CAGSPWADTQHF,TGTGCCGGCAGCCCCTGGGCTGATACGCAGCATTTT
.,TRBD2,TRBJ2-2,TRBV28,CTNTQAGVGDTGELFF,TGTACCAACACCCAAGCGGGAGTCGGTGACACCGGGGAGCTGTTTTTT
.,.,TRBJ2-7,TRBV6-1,CASSEAGRSEQYF,TGTGCCAGCAGTGAGGCAGGGAGGAGCGAGCAGTACTTC
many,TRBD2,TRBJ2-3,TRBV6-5,CASSYSSGKGTDTQYF,TGTGCCAGCAGTTACTCGAGCGGGAAGGGCACAGATACGCAGTATTTT
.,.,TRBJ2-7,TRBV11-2,CARNFQTLRGEQYF,TGTGCCAGGAACTTTCAGACACTCCGGGGCGAGCAGTACTTC
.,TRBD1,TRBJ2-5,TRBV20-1,CNAVGQVQETQYF,TGCAATGCCGTGGGACAGGTACAAGAGACCCAGTACTTC
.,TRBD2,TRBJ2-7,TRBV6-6,CASSYNPLGTSGSFEKYF,TGTGCCAGCAGTTACAATCCTCTCGGGACTAGCGGGAGTTTTGAGAAGTACTTC
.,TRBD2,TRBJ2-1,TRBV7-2,CASSPGLARRSSSYNEQFF,TGTGCCAGCAGCCCGGGACTAGCGAGACGGTCGAGCTCCTACAATGAGCAGTTCTTC
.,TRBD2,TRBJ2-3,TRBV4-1,CASNQESPGGSTDTQYF,TGCGCCAGTAACCAAGAATCACCGGGAGGGAGCACAGATACGCAGTATTTT
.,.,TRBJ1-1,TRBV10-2,CASCLATEAFF,TGCGCCAGCTGTCTGGCCACTGAAGCTTTCTTT
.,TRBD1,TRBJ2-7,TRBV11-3,CANSPGTGSNYELYF,TGTGCCAACAGCCCCGGGACAGGGAGCAACTACGAGCTGTACTTC
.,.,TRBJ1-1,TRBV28,CASSLSGGSRIGAFF,TGTGCCAGCAGTTTATCCGGCGGCAGTCGAATCGGAGCTTTCTTT
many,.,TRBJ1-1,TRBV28,CASREAGKDTEAFF,TGTGCCAGCAGAGAGGCAGGGAAGGACACTGAAGCTTTCTTT
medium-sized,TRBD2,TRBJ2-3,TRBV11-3,CASSYGLAAQYF,TGTGCCAGCAGCTACGGACTAGCGGCGCAGTATTTT
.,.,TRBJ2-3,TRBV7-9,CASSVKIGSTDTQYF,TGTGCCAGCAGCGTGAAGATCGGTAGCACAGATACGCAGTATTTT
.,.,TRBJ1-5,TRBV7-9,CASSSTSVNTQHF,TGTGCCAGCAGCTCCACTAGCGTAAATACTCAGCATTTT
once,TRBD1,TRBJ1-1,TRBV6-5,CASSSQGANTETSF,TGTGCCAGCAGTTCGCAGGGGGCGAACACTGAAACTTCCTTT
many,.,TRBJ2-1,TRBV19,CASSIVSLNEQFF,TGTGCCAGTAGTATAGTCTCCCTCAATGAGCAGTTCTTC
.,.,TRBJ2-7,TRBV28,CASRASDGAYEQYF,TGTGCCAGCAGAGCCTCGGACGGAGCCTACGAGCAGTACTTC
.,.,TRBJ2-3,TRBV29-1,CSAARGVTDTQYF,TGCAGCGCTGCCAGGGGAGTTACAGATACGCAGTATTTT
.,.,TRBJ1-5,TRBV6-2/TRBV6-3,CASRPPGRDQPQHF,TGTGCCAGCAGACCTCCGGGACGGGACCAGCCCCAGCATTTT
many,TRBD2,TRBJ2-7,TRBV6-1,CASSEGSGGGYEQYF,TGTGCCAGCAGTGAAGGTAGCGGGGGGGGCTACGAGCAGTACTTC
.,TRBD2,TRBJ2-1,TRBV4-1,CACSPKAGGFSNEQFF,TGCGCCTGCAGCCCGAAAGCGGGAGGGTTTTCCAATGAGCAGTTCTTC
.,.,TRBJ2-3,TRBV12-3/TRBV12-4,CASSPGVRIYTDTQYF,TGTGCCAGCAGCCCAGGGGTCAGAATCTACACAGATACACAGTATTTT
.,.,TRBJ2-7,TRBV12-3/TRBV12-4,CASASDAGSNEQYF,TGTGCCAGCGCCAGCGACGCGGGCTCCAACGAGCAGTACTTC
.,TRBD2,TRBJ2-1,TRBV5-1,CASSWSLGAGGSYNEQSF,TGCGCCAGCAGCTGGAGCCTCGGGGCGGGGGGATCCTACAATGAGCAGTCCTTC
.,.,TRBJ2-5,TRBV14,CASSQQVGQETQYF,TGTGCCAGCAGTCAACAGGTTGGTCAAGAGACCCAGTACTTC
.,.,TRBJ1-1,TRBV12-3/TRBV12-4,CASMPANIETFF,TGTGCCAGCATGCCGGCAAACATTGAAACTTTCTTT
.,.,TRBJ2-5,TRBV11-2,CTSSYTQDTQYF,TGCACCAGCAGCTATACCCAAGATACCCAGTACTTC
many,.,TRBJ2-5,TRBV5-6,CASSLSRADLQQETQYF,TGTGCCAGCAGCTTGTCCAGGGCAGATCTCCAACAAGAGACCCAGTACTTC